The clone carrying this TCR beta chain was seen just once. TCRdb's table, derived via immunoSEQ multiplex PCR, lists solely in-frame clones and lacks some. Of 100,000 to 150,000 clones listed, about 93% are singletons. The CDR3 length is 11 residues. Trimming removed 6 bases at V and 7 bases at J, with 11 bases between. In germline, CDR1 is SGHTS, CDR2 YDEGEE. The source of the sample is a study of control samples from healthy donors and cancer patients. The J gene is TRBJ2-7, the V gene TRBV5-8; D unclear. Sequences were obtained from PBMCs. The TCR comes from a man aged 50 to 60 with head and neck cancer. The CDR3 here is CASMLLSEQYF. As DNA, the CDR3 is TGTGCCAGCATGTTGTTGAGTGAGCAGTACTTC.